This note documents a single T cell receptor beta chain sequence. The clone's antigen remains unknown. There are no base qualities to consult, and no much larger clone falls within one base. The CDR3 numbers 14 residues from cysteine through phenylalanine. The CDR3 DNA has 42 bases and is translated from base 1. Trimming takes 7 bases from V and 4 bases from J, and the germline ends sit 15 bases apart. CDR1 is given as SEHNR and CDR2 as FQNEAQ, both from the germline V gene (reference sequence). Library method: PCR. At the Johns Hopkins FTIC core, DNA from the cultured CD4+ T cells underwent TCR sequencing with the Oncomine TCR Beta short-read assay. Genomic DNA was extracted from the cultured CD4+ T cells with the QIAamp micro DNA kit. Oncomine TCR Beta libraries made from cultured CD4+ T cells were pooled using unique dual indexes and sequenced on an Illumina iSeq 100. In the paper's pipeline: Non-productive sequences were removed, and CDR3s not starting with C, not ending with F or W, or shorter than 7 amino acids were discarded. The MANAFEST web application identified antigen-specific clonotypes by comparing peptide-stimulated wells against reference wells and other culture wells. For a clone to be called positive, the clone needed an FDR below 0.05, an odds ratio above 5, and a productive frequency above 0.1% in at least two of three replicate wells. A clonotype counted as cross-reactive if it showed significant expansion both in the SARS-CoV-2 spike wells and in at least one common cold coronavirus spike condition. Using R version 3.6.1, CDR3 homology was evaluated through Levenshtein distances (stringdist) along with unrooted phylogenetic trees (ape). TCRdb redid the processing of the public reads, applying fastp at Q25 and MiXCR, and retained in-frame beta chains. Entries that share a CDR3 protein sequence are merged under the most common genes and DNA. The V and J calls shown here were made by TCRdb, not taken from the authors' results. This sample comprises approximately 21,000 distinct CDR3 sequences, about 45% of them detected only once. The ten largest clones capture around 5% of the sample.

The data belong to a study of vaccination and CD4 T cells after COVID-19 (dated by TCRdb to 2021 to 2024). For the wider study: Every convalescent patient had a positive nasal swab PCR test for SARS-CoV-2, with mild disease in nine patients and severe disease in one. Six males and four females were included in the convalescent cohort, with two Hispanic individuals, seven Caucasians, two Asians and one multiracial person represented. Each participant got two doses of either the Pfizer-BioNTech BNT162b2 vaccine (n=8) or the Moderna mRNA-1273 vaccine (n=2). Post-COVID blood samples from convalescent patients were collected a median of approximately 93 days after diagnosis, with a range of roughly 35 to 180 days. Post-vaccine blood samples were taken a median of roughly 72 days after the second vaccine dose, with a range of roughly 14 to 241 days. For a few convalescent patients, samples were collected at an early post-vaccination timepoint (day 14) as well as at a late post-vaccination timepoint (days 161 to 241). Culture stimuli were overlapping spike peptide pools from SARS-CoV-2 and from the common cold coronaviruses HCoV-NL63, HCoV-OC43 and HCoV-229E. Control cultures used a CEFX viral epitope pool as positive control, an HIV-1 Nef peptide pool as negative control, or no peptide. In around nine COVID-19 convalescent patients and a handful of infection-naive healthy vaccine recipients, the spike-specific CD4+ TCR repertoire before mRNA vaccination was compared with the repertoire after mRNA vaccination. Study-wide findings and limitations: Among the post-vaccine SARS-CoV-2-reactive clones in convalescent patients, a median approximately 90% showed up only after vaccination, which suggests vaccine-specific priming. The study included relatively few convalescent patients and did not analyze early timepoints after natural infection. Of the vaccine-specific clones in convalescent patients, 304 of 307, or nearly all, reacted only to SARS-CoV-2 spike and did not cross-react with common cold coronaviruses. Although the median number of SARS-CoV-2-reactive clonotypes went up from around 19 after infection to some 38 after vaccination, the increase was not significant.

What this sample's time point label stands for: late sampling 161 to 241 days after vaccination in three convalescent patients. Per the publication, the treatment or condition label means: approximately nine-day PBMC culture with coronavirus spike peptide pools or control peptides (ViraFEST assay). To expand antigen-specific T cells with peptide pools and then pick out the expanded clonotypes through TCR sequencing, the study relied on the ViraFEST assay. Positive SARS-CoV-2 PCR tests in the convalescent patients dated from March to December 2020, before Alpha, Beta and Delta variants emerged in the United States. PBMCs were cultured at around 2.2 million per well in IMDM supplemented with 5% human AB serum and roughly 10 IU/ml IL-2, with 9.5 to 10 ug/ml peptide pools added. On days 3 and 7, half of the culture medium was replaced with fresh IL-2-containing medium. After nine to eleven days of culture, CD4+ T cells were isolated by negative selection with the EasySep CD4+ T cell isolation kit. PBMCs were separated from whole blood using Ficoll-Paque Plus gradient centrifugation and then either used fresh or cryopreserved at -140C. Each culture condition was generally run in triplicate wells.

The origin of this receptor is a human donor who had recovered from COVID-19. The rearranged segments are TRBV7-9 and TRBJ2-3; possibly the D gene is TRBD2, per 5 matching bases. Specimen: CD4+ T cells from blood, cultured in vitro, collected about 7 months after SARS-CoV-2 vaccination. The DNA is TGTGCCAGCACCAGCAGCTTGAGGGCAGATACGCAGTATTTT. This sequence encodes CASTSSLRADTQYF.